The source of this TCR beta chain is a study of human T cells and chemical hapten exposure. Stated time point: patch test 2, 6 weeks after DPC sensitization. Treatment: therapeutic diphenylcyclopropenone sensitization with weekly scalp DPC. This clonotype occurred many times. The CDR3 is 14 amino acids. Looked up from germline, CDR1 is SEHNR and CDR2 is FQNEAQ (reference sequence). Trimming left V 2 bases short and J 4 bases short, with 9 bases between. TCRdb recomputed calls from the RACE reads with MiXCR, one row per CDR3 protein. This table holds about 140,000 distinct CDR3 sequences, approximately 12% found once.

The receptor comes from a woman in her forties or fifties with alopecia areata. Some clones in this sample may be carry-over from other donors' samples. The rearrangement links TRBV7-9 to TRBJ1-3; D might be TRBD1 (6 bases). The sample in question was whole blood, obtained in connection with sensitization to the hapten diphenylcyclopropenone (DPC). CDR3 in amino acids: CASSLSGAGNTIYF. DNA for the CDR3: TGTGCCAGCAGCTTATCGGGGGCCGGAAACACCATATATTTT. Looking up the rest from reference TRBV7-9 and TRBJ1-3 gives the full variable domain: DTGVSQNPRHKITKRGQNVTFRCDPISEHNRLYWYRQTLGQGPEFLTYFQNEAQLEKSRLLSDRFSAERPKGSFSTLEIQRTEQGDSAMYLCASSLSGAGNTIYFGEGSWLTVV.